These T cell receptor beta chains were read from a single sample in a study of vaccination and CD4 T cells after COVID-19. TCRdb reanalysed the PCR reads using MiXCR and keeps one entry per CDR3 protein. The sample lists about 25,000 distinct CDR3 sequences; 49% were seen once. No antigen has been identified for these receptors. Material for sequencing was CD4+ T cells from blood, cultured in vitro. The receptors derive from a human donor who had recovered from COVID-19. CDR3s include the opening cysteine and the closing phenylalanine or tryptophan. The D gene is left open where the match is weak. Clone size is stated in some rows and not others, as once, few, many or a class when expanded.

>TRBV21-1|.|TRBJ1-4|.
TGTGCCAGCAGTGGAGGACAGGGGTATGAAAAACTGTTTTTT
CASSGGQGYEKLFF
>TRBV20-1|.|TRBJ2-4|.
TGCAGTGCTAGGCGACAGTCGAATGAAAACATTCAGTACTTC
CSARRQSNENIQYF
>TRBV7-2|few|TRBJ2-7|.
TGTGCCAGCAGCTTAGAGGCGGGCCGAACCTACGAGCAGTACTTC
CASSLEAGRTYEQYF
>TRBV2|few|TRBJ2-5|TRBD2
TGTGCCAGCAAAGGCCAGGGGAAGGCTAGCGGGGGGCTGGGAGAGACCCAGTACTTC
CASKGQGKASGGLGETQYF
>TRBV24-1|few|TRBJ2-4|.
TGTGCCACCAGTGACCCCGGCGGGGAGAAAAACATTCAGTACTTC
CATSDPGGEKNIQYF
>TRBV4-2|.|TRBJ2-5|.
TGTGCCAGCAGCCAAGAGGCGGCTGGAGGGGCGACCCAGTACTTC
CASSQEAAGGATQYF
>TRBV20-1|.|TRBJ1-1|TRBD1
TGCAGTGCTAGAAGTCTGGGGACAGCAAGGAACACTGAAGCTTTCTTT
CSARSLGTARNTEAFF
>TRBV15|.|TRBJ2-3|.
TGTGCCACCAGCAGAGATAACCCGGGCCTGGGAGATATGCAGTATTTT
CATSRDNPGLGDMQYF
>TRBV18|.|TRBJ2-2|.
TGTGCCAGCTCACCACGGGTAGAAGAGGAGCTGTTTTTT
CASSPRVEEELFF
>TRBV20-1|.|TRBJ2-5|.
TGCAGTGCGCCTGACAGGGCGGGGATCCAAGAGACCCAGTACTTC
CSAPDRAGIQETQYF
>TRBV7-8|.|TRBJ2-7|.
TGTGCCAGCAGCAAGACTGAGGGATCCTACGAGCAGTACTTC
CASSKTEGSYEQYF
>TRBV20-1|.|TRBJ1-5|.
TGCAGTGCTAGTCCAACCCGGGGAGTGTCTAGCAATCAGCCCCAGCATTTT
CSASPTRGVSSNQPQHF
>TRBV24-1|few|TRBJ1-3|TRBD1
TGTGCCACCAGTCCGGGACAGGGCTCAGCTGGAAACACCATATATTTT
CATSPGQGSAGNTIYF
>TRBV7-2|few|TRBJ1-5|.
TGTGCCAGCAGCTTGAGGGCCTATAGCAATCAGCCCCAGCATTTT
CASSLRAYSNQPQHF
>TRBV6-1|.|TRBJ2-2|TRBD1
TGTGCCAGCAGTCGTCGTGGGACAGGGAACACCGGGGAGCTGTTTTTT
CASSRRGTGNTGELFF
>TRBV20-1|few|TRBJ1-4|.
TGCAGTCCACAACCGGCAGGGAAGGGTAATGAAAAACTGTTTTTT
CSPQPAGKGNEKLFF
>TRBV2|.|TRBJ2-3|.
TGTGCCAGCAGAAACCAGGGAGATACGCAGTATTTT
CASRNQGDTQYF
>TRBV19|.|TRBJ2-5|TRBD1
TGTGCCAGTAGTATGGGGGACAGGCTCCCCGGGCAAGAGACCCAGTACTTC
CASSMGDRLPGQETQYF
>TRBV27|few|TRBJ2-5|TRBD1
TGTGCCAGCAGTACCCGACAGGGACAAGTCCAAGAGACCCAGTACTTC
CASSTRQGQVQETQYF
>TRBV5-4|.|TRBJ2-6|.
TGTGCCAGCAGCTTGGCCGGGTCTGGGGCCAACGTCCTGACTTTC
CASSLAGSGANVLTF
>TRBV20-1|.|TRBJ1-1|.
TGCAGTGCTGGGGGGGGACATCCCAAGGGGGTCACTGAAGCTTTCTTT
CSAGGGHPKGVTEAFF
>TRBV27|.|TRBJ1-1|.
TGTGCCAGCCATCCAGCCGGGAGGGCCTTGATCACTGAAGCTTTCTTT
CASHPAGRALITEAFF
>TRBV7-8|.|TRBJ2-7|.
TGTGCCAGCAGCTTAACATCTCAGCGTGGCGAGCAGTACTTC
CASSLTSQRGEQYF
>TRBV20-1|.|TRBJ1-5|.
TGCAGTGCTAAGGGGCAGGGAGGGTGGTCGCAGCATTTT
CSAKGQGGWSQHF
>TRBV20-1|few|TRBJ1-3|.
TGCAGTGCCCCGCCGGCAGGGAGAGGAAACACCATATATTTT
CSAPPAGRGNTIYF
>TRBV6-1|.|TRBJ1-4|.
TGTGCCAGCAGTAAAGTACAGATACGTAGTGAAAAACTGTTTTTT
CASSKVQIRSEKLFF
>TRBV28|.|TRBJ1-6|.
TGTGCCAGCACCTCCGACCCTGGGCGGACCCTCCACTTT
CASTSDPGRTLHF
>TRBV7-2|.|TRBJ2-7|.
TGTGCCAGCAGCCGGACAGAATACGAGCAGTACTTC
CASSRTEYEQYF
>TRBV6-1|.|TRBJ1-5|TRBD1
TGTGCCAGCAGCCTACAGGGGTACAGCAATCAGCCCCAGCATTTT
CASSLQGYSNQPQHF
>TRBV6-5|few|TRBJ1-1|.
TGTGCCAGCAGTTACTCGACGGGCGAAGCTTTCTTT
CASSYSTGEAFF
>TRBV20-1|.|TRBJ2-5|.
TGCAGTGTCGAAAAGTCGGAGACCCAGTACTTC
CSVEKSETQYF
>TRBV24-1|.|TRBJ2-1|.
TGTGCCACCAGTGACCCGGGCAATGAGCAGTTCTTC
CATSDPGNEQFF
>TRBV10-3|.|TRBJ1-2|.
TGTGCCATCAGTGCGAGTCGGCAGGCTAATGGCTACACCTTC
CAISASRQANGYTF
>TRBV20-1|.|TRBJ2-1|TRBD2
TGCAGTGCGACGAGTGGCGGGGGGCTCCGAAGGAATGAGCAGTTCTTC
CSATSGGGLRRNEQFF
>TRBV7-9|.|TRBJ2-2|TRBD1
TGTGCCAGCGGCATCGACAGGGCCAGCACCGGGGAGCTGTTTTTT
CASGIDRASTGELFF
>TRBV24-1|.|TRBJ2-2|TRBD1
TGTGCCACCAGTGATCCAACAGGGGGCTGGACCGGGGAGCTGTTTTTT
CATSDPTGGWTGELFF
>TRBV7-9|.|TRBJ2-1|TRBD2
TGTGCCAGCAGCTTAGATCGGTCCGGGGAGGGTGCCTCCTACAATGAGCAGTTCTTC
CASSLDRSGEGASYNEQFF
>TRBV28|few|TRBJ1-6|TRBD1
TGTGCCAGCACGCCGGGACAGAGTTCACCCCTCCACTTT
CASTPGQSSPLHF
>TRBV12-3/TRBV12-4|.|TRBJ1-1|.
TGTGCCAGCAGTTTTCCACAGGGCGTCGCGAAGAGGGTCACTGAAGCTTTCTTT
CASSFPQGVAKRVTEAFF
>TRBV12-3/TRBV12-4|.|TRBJ2-3|.
TGTGCCAGCAGATACAACCCAGGAACCGCTGGGCGGGGTAGCACAGATACGCAGTATTTT
CASRYNPGTAGRGSTDTQYF
>TRBV18|.|TRBJ1-2|TRBD1
TGTGCCAGCTCATGGACGCAGGGGGTGGATGGCTACACCTTC
CASSWTQGVDGYTF
>TRBV29-1|few|TRBJ2-1|.
TGCAGCGTTGGGGGGGTCTACAATGAGCAGTTCTTC
CSVGGVYNEQFF
>TRBV2|few|TRBJ1-2|.
TGTGCCAGCAGTGCCCGGGGACCGCTTAACTCCTATGGCTACACCTTC
CASSARGPLNSYGYTF